The clone carrying this T cell receptor (beta chain) turned up a few times. The antigen is not known. This record belongs to a study of OX40 agonist ivuxolimab in advanced cancers. About the study: Dose-escalation subjects each had hepatocellular carcinoma, melanoma, renal cell or head and neck cancer.

Germline CDR1 and CDR2: SGHVS and FNYEAQ. V shed 1 base and J shed 5 bases, with 17 bases lying between them. The CDR3 contains 16 residues. TCRdb's copy holds only in-frame clones and misses some; the assay was immunoSEQ multiplex PCR. The sample lists about 40,000 clones, about 85% occurring once. General study results and limits: Among T cells, CD8+ cells averaged more expanded clones than CD4+ cells. Antigen targets of the expanded peripheral T cells went undetermined. Both blood CD4+ and CD8+ T cells showed clonal growth by week 6 at 0.1 to 3.0 mg/kg.

This sequence originates from an adult with an advanced solid tumor such as melanoma, head and neck, liver or kidney cancer. V is TRBV7-6 and J is TRBJ1-2; D is uncertain. Specimen: CD4+ or CD8+ T cells sorted from blood, collected in a trial of the OX40 agonist ivuxolimab. CDR3 sequence reads: CASSLEAQRPGYGYTF. CDR3 DNA: TGTGCCAGCAGCTTAGAGGCACAACGTCCGGGGTATGGCTACACCTTC.